The next 25 T cell receptor beta chains were all read from a single sample in a study of vaccination and CD4 T cells after COVID-19. No antigen has been assigned to these receptors. Treatment denoted: approximately 11-day PBMC culture with coronavirus spike peptide pools or control peptides (ViraFEST assay). Sequencing of cultured CD4+ T cell DNA used the Oncomine TCR Beta short-read assay. TCRdb re-called the PCR reads with MiXCR, one entry per CDR3 protein. Altogether about 20,000 distinct CDR3 sequences are present, about 70% being singletons, with the ten largest covering about 5.5%. What was sequenced was CD4+ T cells from blood, cultured in vitro. The receptors stem from a human donor who had recovered from COVID-19.

The CDR3 nucleotides read TGTGCCAGCAGCATGGGGACCCTAGAGAGGGGCTACACCTTC. Its translation is CASSMGTLERGYTF. The chain is built from TRBV7-2 and TRBJ1-2; possible D gene TRBD1, 5 bases. V was trimmed by 5 bases and J by 8 bases, leaving 18 bases between them. CDR3 length equals 14 residues. Germline V lookup: CDR1 SGHTA, CDR2 FQGNSA.

This rearrangement joins TRBV6-4 to TRBJ2-3; no clear D. CDR3 size: 14 residues. The ends were cut back, 5 bases at V and 0 bases at J, with 9 bases in the middle. Germline CDR1 and CDR2: MRHNA and SNTAGT. CDR3: CASSRSHSTDTQYF. The CDR3 coding sequence is TGTGCCAGCAGTCGATCACACAGCACAGATACGCAGTATTTT.

The J gene is TRBJ2-5, the V gene TRBV19; 9 bases match TRBD2. Germline V gene data show CDR1 as LNHDA and CDR2 as SQIVND (reference sequence). CDR3 length: 15 amino acids. Trimming cost V 5 bases and J 3 bases; bases outside gene matches: 7. CDR3 region: CASSLILAGEETQYF. For the CDR3, the DNA is TGTGCCAGTAGTTTGATACTAGCGGGTGAAGAGACCCAGTACTTC.

This clonotype was found a few times. This chain connects TRBV20-1 to TRBJ1-5; D call uncertain. The V gene lost 6 bases and the J gene lost 2 bases, with 14 bases spanning the gap. Germline V CDR1 and CDR2: DFQATT, SNEGSKA (reference sequence). This CDR3 is built from 14 residues. The CDR3 protein is CSAEVGGGNQPQHF. For the CDR3, the DNA is TGCAGTGCAGAGGTGGGTGGCGGCAATCAGCCCCAGCATTTT.

The gene calls are TRBV7-8 and TRBJ1-1; 9 bases fit TRBD1. Germline values: CDR1 SGHVS, CDR2 FQNEAQ. The V segment lost 5 bases and the J segment 0 bases; nucleotides outside the gene matches: 4. CDR3 length: 15 amino acids. For the CDR3, the DNA is TGTGCCAGCAGCCCTAGGACAGGGGTGAACACTGAAGCTTTCTTT. It yields the protein CASSPRTGVNTEAFF.

The rearrangement joins TRBV20-1 to TRBJ2-7; TRBD1 aligns across 7 bases. Germline V CDR1 and CDR2: DFQATT, SNEGSKA (reference sequence). V lost 7 bases to trimming and J lost 2 bases; unmatched junction nucleotides: 14. The CDR3 spans 15 residues. The CDR3 DNA follows: TGCAGTGAAAGTTCCCCCAGGGGGAAAACCTACGAGCAGTACTTC. This gives the protein CSESSPRGKTYEQYF.

This chain uses TRBV30 with TRBJ2-1, with 8 bases fitting TRBD2. The junction had 12 bases not matched to a gene; V was cut back by 4 bases and J by 7 bases. Germline V gene lookup returns CDR1 GTSNPN and CDR2 SVGIG (reference sequence). The CDR3 spans 15 residues. In nucleotides, the CDR3 is TGTGCCTGGACCCCTCGCCCGGGACTAGGAAATGAGCAGTTCTTC. It encodes CAWTPRPGLGNEQFF.

This clonotype came up a few times. J is TRBJ1-3 and V is TRBV20-1; TRBD1 is a possible D gene (5 bases). V was pared by 6 bases and J by 0 bases, with 12 bases between. The CDR3 is 14 amino acids. Germline-derived CDR1 and CDR2 are DFQATT and SNEGSKA (reference sequence). The CDR3 region has the DNA TGCAGTGCCCCTGACAGAAACTCTGGAAACACCATATATTTT. Its translation: CSAPDRNSGNTIYF.

This sequence joins TRBV5-1 and TRBJ2-5, with 11 bases identical to TRBD2. The V and J ends lost 7 bases and 5 bases, in that order; junction bases with no gene match: 10. Germline V CDR1 and CDR2: SGHRS, YFSETQ. The CDR3 totals 15 residues. CDR3: CASSSSGGFKETQYF. The DNA for the CDR3 is TGCGCCAGCTCCTCTAGCGGGGGGTTCAAGGAGACCCAGTACTTC.

This chain joins TRBV2 and TRBJ2-3; D ambiguous. V lost 5 bases and J 2 bases, leaving 11 bases between the germline ends. The germline V gene has CDR1 SNHLY and CDR2 FYNNEI. CDR3 length: 14 residues. The CDR3 here is CASSTWDPTDTQYF. The CDR3 nucleotides are TGTGCCAGCAGTACCTGGGATCCCACAGATACGCAGTATTTT.

This chain connects TRBV7-2 to TRBJ1-5; TRBD1 aligns across 7 bases. Losses at the gene ends were 1 base for V and 6 bases for J; bases not matched to a gene: 6. Germline-derived CDR1 and CDR2 are SGHTA and FQGNSA. The CDR3 has 15 residues. The CDR3 DNA reads TGTGCCAGCAGCTTAGGGCTACAGGGGACTCAGCCCCAGCATTTT. This codes for CASSLGLQGTQPQHF.

This chain connects TRBV15 to TRBJ1-2; D is unresolved. With 0 bases removed from V and 2 bases from J, the gap between germline ends came to 13 bases. The length of the CDR3 is 16 residues. Germline V gene data show CDR1 as LNHNV and CDR2 as YYDKDF (reference sequence). Written as DNA, the CDR3 is TGTGCCACCAGCAGAGATCAAGACATTCTCAACTATGGCTACACCTTC. Translation: CATSRDQDILNYGYTF.

This clonotype was seen more than once but under ten times. V gene TRBV24-1 combines with J gene TRBJ2-7; 7 bases are shared with TRBD2. Germline CDR1 reads KGHDR; CDR2 reads SFDVKD. This CDR3 is 14 amino acids long. The V gene end was trimmed by 4 bases and the J gene end by 1 base; junction bases not matched to a gene: 3. CDR3 residues: CATSDRAGSYEQYF. The CDR3 DNA is TGTGCCACCAGTGACCGAGCGGGGTCCTACGAGCAGTACTTC.

The V call is TRBV28, the J call TRBJ1-5; D ambiguous. V dropped 3 bases and J dropped 11 bases, with 8 bases sitting between them. This CDR3 has 11 amino acids. Germline lookup yields CDR1 MDHEN and CDR2 SYDVKM. This chain's CDR3 is CASSFRSAQHF. The CDR3, as DNA: TGTGCCAGCAGTTTCCGTTCGGCCCAGCATTTT. The full variable domain, its missing parts supplied by reference TRBV28 and TRBJ1-5, is DVKVTQSSRYLVKRTGEKVFLECVQDMDHENMFWYRQDPGLGLRLIYFSYDVKMKEKGDIPEGYSVSREKKERFSLILESASTNQTSMYLCASSFRSAQHFGDGTRLSIL.

The genes are TRBV19 and TRBJ1-3; 8 nucleotides align to TRBD1. Germline CDR1 reads LNHDA; CDR2 reads SQIVND (reference sequence). V trimming: 7 bases; J trimming: 6 bases; junction bases outside the gene matches: 17. The CDR3 runs to 17 residues. The CDR3 DNA reads TGTGCCAGTACCCCAACGGGAGGGGGGACAGGCGAAAACACCATATATTTT. Encoded protein: CASTPTGGGTGENTIYF.

The rearrangement joins TRBV5-6 to TRBJ2-3; no reliable D call. Germline V gene sequence: CDR1 SGHDT, CDR2 YYEEEE. The V gene lost 0 bases and the J gene lost 2 bases, with 10 bases spanning the gap. CDR3 length: 15 amino acids. This chain's CDR3 is CASSLGRRPTDTQYF. CDR3 sequence (DNA): TGTGCCAGCAGCTTGGGACGTCGACCCACAGATACGCAGTATTTT.

This clonotype was observed a handful of times. This sequence joins TRBV2 and TRBJ1-6; TRBD1 is a possible D gene (6 bases). V lost 5 bases to trimming and J lost 9 bases, with 14 bases between them. The CDR3 covers 14 residues. Germline loops: CDR1 SNHLY, CDR2 FYNNEI. The CDR3 DNA reads as TGTGCCAGCAGTACCTCTACAGGGAGTTCACCCCTCCACTTT. Translating it yields CASSTSTGSSPLHF.

The V gene is TRBV6-2 or TRBV6-3, the J gene TRBJ2-7; D remains ambiguous. Deletions cut 2 bases from V and 0 bases from J, with 8 bases between. Germline CDR1 is MNHEY and CDR2 is SVGEGT. CDR3 size: 14 residues. The CDR3 nucleotides are TGTGCCAGCAGTTACAGAGAGCGCTCCTACGAGCAGTACTTC. It is translated as CASSYRERSYEQYF.

This clonotype appeared once. This rearrangement joins TRBV5-6 to TRBJ1-2, with TRBD1 matching over 7 bases. The CDR3 length is 17 residues. From germline, CDR1 is SGHDT and CDR2 YYEEEE. V lost 1 base, J lost 6 bases, and 15 bases stayed unmatched. CDR3 nucleotides: TGTGCCAGCAGCTTGTACGGGGCAGGGGGTCAAAGCAATGGCTACACCTTC. Amino acids: CASSLYGAGGQSNGYTF.

The chain uses TRBV7-2 and TRBJ2-2; TRBD1 matches at 10 bases. V shed 5 bases and J 6 bases; nucleotides not matched to a gene: 9. This CDR3 comprises 16 residues. From germline, CDR1 is SGHTA and CDR2 FQGNSA. CDR3 bases: TGTGCCAGCAGCCAAAGCCGGGACAGGGGAGCCGGGGAGCTGTTTTTT. Translation gives CASSQSRDRGAGELFF.

V is TRBV23-1 and J is TRBJ1-3; unclear D gene. TRBV23-1 is sorted into the ORF group, with uncertain function. The CDR3 totals 13 residues. V was pared by 10 bases and J by 2 bases, with 12 bases between. CDR3 in amino acids: CAIRPGPGNTIYF. CDR3 bases: TGCGCCATCCGACCAGGACCTGGAAACACCATATATTTT.

This chain links TRBV12-3 or TRBV12-4 with TRBJ1-1, with a tentative D call TRBD1 (6 bases). This CDR3 is built from 16 residues. V lost 5 bases and J 0 bases, leaving 16 bases between the germline ends. CDR3 amino acids: CASSAQGHPMNTEAFF. The CDR3 nucleotides read TGTGCCAGCAGTGCCCAGGGACACCCAATGAACACTGAAGCTTTCTTT.

This clonotype came up a few times. The chain is built from TRBV4-2 and TRBJ1-5; D ambiguous. Germline loops: CDR1 LGHNA, CDR2 YNFKEQ. There are 14 residues in the CDR3. Trimming shortened V by 5 bases and J by 0 bases, and 8 bases separated the two germline ends. CDR3 in amino acids: CASSAQVSNQPQHF. The CDR3 bases are TGTGCCAGCAGCGCTCAGGTTAGCAATCAGCCCCAGCATTTT.

This clonotype has just one count. This chain joins TRBV10-3 and TRBJ2-7; 11 bases map to TRBD1. The germline V gene has CDR1 ENHRY and CDR2 SYGVKD. J lost 3 bases, V lost 6 bases, and 4 bases had no gene match. The CDR3 loop spans 14 amino acids. The CDR3 region is CAISPGQGVYEQYF. The CDR3 bases are TGTGCCATCAGCCCGGGACAGGGGGTCTACGAGCAGTACTTC.

The chain joins TRBV19 to TRBJ2-7; TRBD1 aligns across 9 bases. This CDR3 spans 13 amino acids. The V and J ends lost 6 bases and 3 bases, in that order; junction bases with no gene match: 3. Germline loops: CDR1 LNHDA, CDR2 SQIVND (reference sequence). The CDR3 DNA reads TGTGCCAGTAGGAGGACAGGGGTCTACGAGCAGTACTTC. Translating gives CASRRTGVYEQYF. Full variable domain (rest looked up from reference TRBV19 and TRBJ2-7): DGGITQSPKYLFRKEGQNVTLSCEQNLNHDAMYWYRQDPGQGLRLIYYSQIVNDFQKGDIAEGYSVSREKKESFPLTVTSAQKNPTAFYLCASRRTGVYEQYFGPGTRLTVT.